Below are 17 T cell receptor beta chains sequenced from a single sample in a study of T cells in Graves' hyperthyroidism and ophthalmopathy. Amplification of TCR beta CDR3 regions was performed using RNA transcripts as template. First-round RT-PCR of the TCR CDR3 relied on the HTBI primer set. TCRdb reprocessed the multiplex PCR reads with MiXCR, giving one entry per CDR3 protein. The sample lists under 300,000 distinct CDR3 sequences; less than 30% were seen once. Sequencing was done on a sample of blood. The receptors were gathered from a man aged 35 to 55 with Graves' hyperthyroidism that later progressed to Graves' ophthalmopathy.

The table lists this clonotype with many counts. This chain joins TRBV24-1 and TRBJ2-2; D is undetermined. The CDR3 totals 14 residues. V was clipped by 2 bases and J by 5 bases, with 8 bases between them. Looked up from germline, CDR1 is KGHDR and CDR2 is SFDVKD. This CDR3 reads CATSDSWGTGELFF. In nucleotides, the CDR3 is TGTGCCACCAGTGATTCCTGGGGAACCGGGGAGCTGTTTTTT.

The sample holds many counts of this clonotype. The V and J genes are TRBV29-1 and TRBJ2-5; D might be TRBD1 or TRBD2, each matching 6 bases. The CDR3 runs to 12 residues. Trimming cost V 6 bases and J 5 bases, with 13 bases left between them. Looked up from germline, CDR1 is SQVTM and CDR2 is ANQGSEA. CDR3 sequence reads: CSVGIGGETQYF. DNA of the CDR3: TGCAGCGTGGGGATAGGGGGGGAGACCCAGTACTTC.

The chain has TRBV7-2 and TRBJ2-5; 9 positions agree with TRBD2. There are 14 residues in the CDR3. From germline, CDR1 is SGHTA and CDR2 FQGNSA. V lost 3 bases, J lost 4 bases, and 3 bases stayed unmatched. The CDR3 loop is CASSFQAGGETQYF. CDR3 sequence (DNA): TGTGCCAGCAGCTTCCAAGCGGGAGGAGAGACCCAGTACTTC. Filled out from reference TRBV7-2 and TRBJ2-5, the complete variable domain reads GAGVSQSPSNKVTEKGKDVELRCDPISGHTALYWYRQSLGQGLEFLIYFQGNSAPDKSGLPSDRFSAERTGGSVSTLTIQRTQQEDSAVYLCASSFQAGGETQYFGPGTRLLVL.

This clonotype was detected many times. The chain combines TRBV7-3 with TRBJ1-5, with D unclear. Trimming took 5 bases from V and 6 from J, leaving 14 bases between them. Germline V gives CDR1 SGHTA, CDR2 FQGTGA. This CDR3 contains 14 residues. CDR3 nucleotide sequence: TGTGCCAGCAGCCTGGGGATCTCGCTTCAGCCCCAGCATTTT. Its protein product is CASSLGISLQPQHF.

The sample holds many counts of this clonotype. This chain connects TRBV12-3 or TRBV12-4 to TRBJ2-5; D ambiguous. The CDR3 totals 16 residues. Trimming removed 1 base at V and 4 bases at J, with 16 bases between. In DNA form, the CDR3 reads TGTGCCAGCAGTTTAGATACTTTGGGGATAGGAGAGACCCAGTACTTC. Translated, it gives CASSLDTLGIGETQYF.

V usage is TRBV20-1 and J usage is TRBJ2-7; D remains ambiguous. CDR3 length equals 10 residues. Trimming shortened V by 2 bases and J by 5 bases, and 4 bases separated the two germline ends. Germline-derived CDR1 and CDR2 are DFQATT and SNEGSKA (reference sequence). The CDR3 spells CSARSDEQYF. The CDR3 DNA is TGCAGTGCTAGAAGTGACGAGCAGTACTTC.

This clonotype has at least ten counts. The chain recombines TRBV20-1 with TRBJ1-1; D is uncertain. This CDR3 region has 16 residues. V lost 0 bases and J lost 1, with 15 bases in between. Germline V lookup: CDR1 DFQATT, CDR2 SNEGSKA (reference sequence). The CDR3 coding sequence is TGCAGTGCTAGAGATCAGTTAACCGGCACGAACACTGAAGCTTTCTTT. As protein: CSARDQLTGTNTEAFF.

This clonotype was detected ten times or more. V and J are TRBV5-1 and TRBJ2-2, with TRBD1 matching over 10 bases. CDR1 and CDR2 from the germline V gene are SGHRS and YFSETQ. V gave up 3 bases and J gave up 5 bases; unmatched junction bases: 4. The CDR3 sequence is 15 residues long. The CDR3 coding sequence is TGCGCCAGCAGCTGGACAGGGGGACAGACCGGGGAGCTGTTTTTT. It yields the protein CASSWTGGQTGELFF.

This clonotype was observed many times. V usage is TRBV13 and J usage is TRBJ2-7, with 9 bases fitting TRBD2. J was trimmed by 6 bases and V by 0 bases; bases with no gene match: 12. The germline V gene has CDR1 PRHDT and CDR2 FYEKMQ (reference sequence). This CDR3 spans 17 amino acids. The CDR3 loop reads CASSLGPAGGPLSEQYF. CDR3 coding DNA: TGTGCCAGCAGCTTAGGACCGGCGGGAGGGCCCTTAAGCGAGCAGTACTTC.

This clonotype was picked up many times. J is TRBJ1-6 and V is TRBV12-3 or TRBV12-4; no definite D call. The CDR3 spans 15 residues. V was shortened by 5 bases and J by 0 bases, with 8 bases between the two germline ends. The DNA for the CDR3 is TGTGCCAGCAGTGGACGGAGCTCCTATAATTCACCCCTCCACTTT. Residues: CASSGRSSYNSPLHF.

This clonotype has at least ten counts. The genes are TRBV27 and TRBJ2-7; TRBD1 agrees at 9 bases. Trimming took 6 bases from V and 3 from J; bases not matched to a gene: 6. The CDR3 sequence is 14 residues long. Per the germline V gene, CDR1 is MNHEY and CDR2 is SMNVEV (reference sequence). The CDR3 reads CASSHKTGGYEQYF. The CDR3 DNA follows: TGTGCCAGCAGCCACAAGACAGGGGGCTACGAGCAGTACTTC.

This clonotype was found many times. The chain recombines TRBV29-1 with TRBJ2-5; D is possibly TRBD2 (5 bases). This CDR3 spans 13 amino acids. V was pared by 4 bases and J by 2 bases, with 11 bases between. Germline loops: CDR1 SQVTM, CDR2 ANQGSEA. The CDR3 is CSVVETMQETQYF. The CDR3 DNA reads as TGCAGCGTTGTTGAGACTATGCAAGAGACCCAGTACTTC.

This clonotype was observed many times. At one end the junction does not follow the germline gene, possibly because of a read error. V gene TRBV28 combines with J gene TRBJ1-1, with D possibly matching TRBD1 (6 bases). This CDR3 region has 14 residues. Germline V gene sequence: CDR1 MDHEN, CDR2 SYDVKM. In DNA, the CDR3 is TGTGCCGGCAGTTTACAGGGAGAGAACACTGAAGCTTTCTTT. Translated: CAGSLQGENTEAFF.

The rearrangement uses TRBV11-2 and TRBJ2-7, with D perhaps TRBD2 (7 bases). Trimming pared 5 bases from V and 2 bases from J, leaving 19 bases between. Per germline, CDR1 SGHAT and CDR2 FQNNGV. CDR3 length: 16 residues. Here the CDR3 reads CASSLKQGLLPYEQYF. The CDR3 bases are TGTGCCAGCAGCCTCAAACAGGGACTACTACCCTACGAGCAGTACTTC.

The chain carries TRBV20-1 and TRBJ2-2; perhaps TRBD2 as D (7 bases). The CDR3 is 13 residues long. Germline V gene lookup returns CDR1 DFQATT and CDR2 SNEGSKA (reference sequence). Deletions cut 5 bases from V and 6 bases from J, with 13 bases between. The CDR3 sequence is CSALRGGPGELFF. In DNA, the CDR3 is TGCAGTGCTCTGAGGGGGGGCCCCGGGGAGCTGTTTTTT.

This rearrangement joins TRBV6-5 to TRBJ1-1, with a possible D match to TRBD1 (5 bases). Germline V gives CDR1 MNHEY, CDR2 SVGAGI. The CDR3 spans 15 residues. The ends were cut back, 4 bases at V and 4 bases at J, with 16 bases in the middle. The chain's CDR3 is CASSFELRGGTEAFF. The CDR3 bases are TGTGCCAGCAGTTTTGAGTTGAGGGGAGGCACTGAAGCTTTCTTT.

This clonotype appeared many times. The V and J genes are TRBV20-1 and TRBJ2-2; D gene unclear. From germline, CDR1 is DFQATT and CDR2 SNEGSKA (reference sequence). The CDR3 is 13 residues long. V was trimmed by 0 bases and J by 5 bases, leaving 7 bases between them. The CDR3 nucleotides are TGCAGTGCTAGAGACTACACGACCGGGGAGCTGTTTTTT. It encodes CSARDYTTGELFF.